Detailed here is one T cell receptor beta chain. This record comes from a study of CD8 T cells in Susac syndrome. Unmatched junction bases numbered 3, after V lost 0 bases and J lost 1 base. The CDR3 is 16 amino acids. The germline CDR1 and CDR2 sequences are LGHNA and YNFKEQ. Random-hexamer reverse transcription was applied to roughly 0.5 to 1 ug RNA. The immunoSEQ assay covered 54 Vbeta and 13 Jbeta segments for CDR3. TCRdb analysed the immunoSEQ multiplex PCR reads with MiXCR anew, one entry per CDR3 protein. The sample holds around 270,000 distinct CDR3 sequences, about 91% seen once. The multiple sclerosis control group comprised treatment-naive patients with stable or active relapsing-remitting disease. Through negative isolation, CD4+ and CD8+ T cells were obtained, while TEMRA cells were enriched using FACS.

The receptor comes from a human donor with multiple sclerosis. The rearrangement joins TRBV4-2 to TRBJ1-5; 7 bases are a match to TRBD1. Sequencing input: CD8+ T cells from PBMCs. The CDR3 is CASSQEEGASNQPQHF. The CDR3 bases are TGTGCCAGCAGCCAAGAGGAGGGGGCAAGCAATCAGCCCCAGCATTTT.